The 29 T cell receptor beta chains below were found in one sample sequenced in a study of T cells after yellow fever vaccination. TCRdb redid the calling of the 5' RACE reads with MiXCR, one entry per CDR3 protein. Among 300,000 to 400,000 distinct CDR3 sequences listed, around 8.1% were seen once. The material sequenced was PBMCs, taken 35 to 50 days after the first yellow fever vaccination. These receptors were collected from a man aged 18 to 35 who received the YFV17D yellow fever vaccine.

The rearrangement links TRBV6-1 to TRBJ2-1, with 10 nucleotides matching TRBD2. The trim removed 5 bases at V and 1 base at J, leaving 5 bases unmatched. Germline V lookup: CDR1 MNHNS, CDR2 SASEGT. The CDR3 spans 16 residues. The CDR3 DNA follows: TGTGCCAGCAGTCCCACTAGCGGGGCTTCCTACAATGAGCAGTTCTTC. Its translation is CASSPTSGASYNEQFF.

This clonotype was seen many times. The chain employs TRBV5-1 and TRBJ2-3; TRBD2 matches 11 bases. The CDR3 is 18 residues long. Looked up from germline, CDR1 is SGHRS and CDR2 is YFSETQ. The trim removed 0 bases at V and 1 base at J, leaving 7 bases unmatched. This CDR3 is CASSLALAGGPGTDTQYF. CDR3 nucleotides: TGCGCCAGCAGCTTGGCCCTAGCGGGGGGTCCTGGCACAGATACGCAGTATTTT. The full variable domain, with the rest looked up from reference TRBV5-1 and TRBJ2-3, is KAGVTQTPRYLIKTRGQQVTLSCSPISGHRSVSWYQQTPGQGLQFLFEYFSETQRNKGNFPGRFSGRQFSNSRSEMNVSTLELGDSALYLCASSLALAGGPGTDTQYFGPGTRLTVL.

This clonotype was detected ten times or more. The gene calls are TRBV7-6 and TRBJ2-5, with 8 nucleotides matching TRBD1. The V gene end was trimmed by 4 bases and the J gene end by 4 bases; junction bases not matched to a gene: 14. In germline, CDR1 is SGHVS, CDR2 FNYEAQ. The CDR3 is made up of 17 amino acids. The CDR3 region is CASSWVAGQGSAETQYF. CDR3 DNA sequence: TGTGCCAGCAGCTGGGTCGCCGGACAGGGCAGCGCAGAGACCCAGTACTTC.

Ten or more counts support this clonotype. The chain has TRBV6-2 or TRBV6-3 and TRBJ1-1; D not resolved. Between the trimmed V and J ends, which lost 1 base and 3 bases, there was a span of 0 bases. Germline loops: CDR1 MNHEY, CDR2 SVGEGT. The CDR3 is 11 amino acids. CDR3 in amino acids: CASSYYTEAFF. The CDR3 DNA follows: TGTGCCAGCAGTTACTACACTGAAGCTTTCTTT.

V gene TRBV5-6 combines with J gene TRBJ1-2; D is possibly TRBD1 (6 bases). Germline-derived CDR1 and CDR2 are SGHDT and YYEEEE. The V end was cut by 7 bases, the J end by 6 bases, with 25 bases between. This CDR3 spans 16 amino acids. The CDR3 is CASEEGGLVRRDGYTF. The DNA for the CDR3 is TGTGCCAGCGAGGAAGGGGGATTGGTCAGGCGTGATGGCTACACCTTC.

Only a few counts were recorded for this clonotype. The chain joins TRBV5-1 to TRBJ2-1, with 9 positions matching TRBD2. V was pared by 4 bases and J by 8 bases, with 10 bases of the junction left unmatched. Germline V gene data show CDR1 as SGHRS and CDR2 as YFSETQ. The CDR3 runs 15 residues. CDR3 loop: CASSRSGGSQDEQFF. CDR3 coding DNA: TGCGCCAGCAGCAGGAGCGGGGGGTCCCAGGATGAGCAGTTCTTC.

The rearrangement joins TRBV7-9 to TRBJ2-7; maybe TRBD1 (6 bases). V was clipped by 5 bases and J by 5 bases, with 16 bases between them. This CDR3 contains 14 residues. Germline-derived CDR1 and CDR2 are SEHNR and FQNEAQ (reference sequence). The CDR3 nucleotides are TGTGCCAGCAGCACTACAGGGCTTGCTGACGAGCAGTACTTC. Amino acids: CASSTTGLADEQYF.

The chain links TRBV7-9 to TRBJ2-1, with 8 bases fitting TRBD1. Losses at the gene ends were 5 bases for V and 4 bases for J; bases not matched to a gene: 10. The CDR3 contains 16 residues. Germline values: CDR1 SEHNR, CDR2 FQNEAQ (reference sequence). The DNA for the CDR3 is TGTGCCAGCAGCCACCGCAGGGGGCAGGTTTACAATGAGCAGTTCTTC. This sequence encodes CASSHRRGQVYNEQFF.

Here the CDR3 reads CASSLLGPQETQYF. The CDR3 nucleotides read TGCGCCAGCAGCTTGTTGGGCCCACAAGAGACCCAGTACTTC. The J gene is TRBJ2-5, the V gene TRBV5-1; D ambiguous. The CDR3 is 14 amino acids. Germline loops: CDR1 SGHRS, CDR2 YFSETQ. Trimming removed 1 base from V and 2 bases from J, with 9 bases in between.

This clonotype turned up a few times. The chain employs TRBV7-9 and TRBJ1-2; D is ambiguous. This CDR3 is 13 amino acids long. Trimming pared 1 base from V and 4 bases from J, leaving 7 bases between. Germline V CDR1 and CDR2: SEHNR, FQNEAQ (reference sequence). The CDR3 nucleotides read TGTGCCAGCAGCTTAGGGGATGGCTATGGCTACACCTTC. Protein product: CASSLGDGYGYTF.

This clonotype was observed a few times. The chain carries TRBV7-8 and TRBJ2-1, with D unclear. From germline, CDR1 is SGHVS and CDR2 FQNEAQ. This CDR3 comprises 15 residues. The germline V and J ends were trimmed by 7 bases and 3 bases, with 16 bases remaining between them. CDR3 coding DNA: TGTGCCAGCACTGGAATCGTGGGCAACTACAATGAGCAGTTCTTC. It is translated as CASTGIVGNYNEQFF.

This clonotype was seen repeatedly, ten times or more. An end of the junction differs from the germline gene, which may be a read error. The chain carries TRBV5-1 and TRBJ1-1; D is unclear. The germline gives CDR1 SGHRS, CDR2 YFSETQ. The length of the CDR3 is 15 residues. The chain's CDR3 is CASSFPRGENAEAFF. The CDR3 DNA is TGCGCCAGCAGCTTCCCCCGGGGAGAGAACGCTGAAGCTTTCTTT.

The chain combines TRBV18 with TRBJ2-7; 9 bases align to TRBD1. The J segment lost 5 bases and the V segment lost 3 bases, leaving 5 bases of the junction unmatched. The CDR3 is made up of 14 amino acids. Germline assignment: CDR1 KGHSH and CDR2 LQKENI. The CDR3 nucleotides are TGTGCCAGCTCACCCCGGACAGGGGCGCACGAGCAGTACTTC. Its protein is CASSPRTGAHEQYF. The full variable domain, in which reference TRBV18 and TRBJ2-7 provide the parts outside the CDR3, is NAGVMQNPRHLVRRRGQEARLRCSPMKGHSHVYWYRQLPEEGLKFMVYLQKENIIDESGMPKERFSAEFPKEGPSILRIQQVVRGDSAAYFCASSPRTGAHEQYFGPGTRLTVT.

The chain joins TRBV5-1 to TRBJ1-1; D is undetermined. Trimming cost V 4 bases and J 0 bases, with 10 bases left between them. The CDR3 extends over 14 amino acids. From germline, CDR1 is SGHRS and CDR2 YFSETQ. This chain's CDR3 is CASSSSALNTEAFF. Here the CDR3 DNA reads TGCGCCAGCAGCAGTTCGGCCCTGAACACTGAAGCTTTCTTT.

This CDR3 reads CASGVGTGRTDTQYF. Here the CDR3 DNA reads TGCGCCTCAGGCGTCGGGACAGGACGCACAGATACGCAGTATTTT. The chain employs TRBV5-1 and TRBJ2-3, with 8 bases matching TRBD1. The CDR3 sequence is 15 residues long. Germline CDR1 SGHRS, CDR2 YFSETQ. J gave up 1 base and V 10 bases, and 11 bases lay outside the gene matches.

This clonotype was detected a few times. V gene TRBV5-5 combines with J gene TRBJ2-3; TRBD2 might be the D (6 bases). The V end lost 0 bases, the J end lost 2 bases, and 13 bases lay between the germline ends. Germline V gene lookup returns CDR1 SGHKS and CDR2 YYEKEE (reference sequence). The CDR3 contains 16 residues. In DNA form, the CDR3 reads TGTGCCAGCAGCTTGGGGCGAGGAGGGACCACAGATACGCAGTATTTT. Protein sequence: CASSLGRGGTTDTQYF.

This clonotype appeared a few times. The genes are TRBV7-9 and TRBJ2-5; 7 positions match TRBD1. Germline CDR1 and CDR2: SEHNR and FQNEAQ (reference sequence). V lost 5 bases to trimming and J lost 3 bases; unmatched junction nucleotides: 9. The CDR3 runs to 15 residues. The CDR3 loop reads CASSPGTVIEETQYF. For the CDR3, the DNA is TGTGCCAGCAGCCCCGGGACAGTCATAGAAGAGACCCAGTACTTC.

This clonotype was found a few times. The chain joins TRBV5-6 to TRBJ2-7; 10 bases match TRBD1. Trimming at V came to 1 base and at J to 1 base, leaving 11 bases not matched to a gene. CDR1 and CDR2 from the germline V gene are SGHDT and YYEEEE. This CDR3 spans 18 amino acids. CDR3 residues: CASSLFLTGTGASYEQYV. The CDR3 bases are TGTGCCAGCAGCTTGTTTTTGACCGGGACAGGGGCTTCCTACGAGCAGTACGTC.

This clonotype showed up just a few times. The chain joins TRBV4-3 to TRBJ2-5, with 7 bases lining up with TRBD1. The junction had 5 bases not matched to a gene; V was cut back by 4 bases and J by 0 bases. CDR1 and CDR2 (germline): LGHNA, YSLEER. The CDR3 sequence is 15 residues long. The CDR3 loop is CASSRGQIYQETQYF. Here the CDR3 DNA reads TGCGCCAGCAGCCGGGGACAGATATACCAAGAGACCCAGTACTTC.

This clonotype occurred many times. This sequence joins TRBV4-3 and TRBJ2-7, with D possibly TRBD1 on 7 matching bases. Trimming shortened V by 0 bases and J by 3 bases, and 12 bases separated the two germline ends. CDR3 length: 15 residues. Germline CDR1 is LGHNA and CDR2 is YSLEER. The CDR3 DNA is TGCGCCAGCAGCCAAGACGGGCAGGGGGGCTACGAGCAGTACTTC. Translation: CASSQDGQGGYEQYF.

Remarks on this clonotype: A much more abundant neighbour one base away suggests this may be a read error. This chain joins TRBV30 and TRBJ2-7; D uncertain. CDR1 GTSNPN and CDR2 SVGIG come from the germline V gene (reference sequence). The CDR3 is 11 residues long. In nucleotides, the CDR3 is TGTGCCTGGCGTAAGGAAGGCGAGCGGTACTTC. Protein product: CAWRKEGERYF.

Many counts were recorded for this clonotype. J is TRBJ2-7 and V is TRBV12-3 or TRBV12-4; 8 positions match TRBD1. V dropped 6 bases and J dropped 5; count of bases not matched to a gene: 12. The CDR3 runs to 15 residues. The CDR3 nucleotides read TGTGCCAGCAGACGGCCCGGGGACAGGAGCAACGAGCAGTACTTC. Its protein is CASRRPGDRSNEQYF.

CDR3 in DNA: TGTGCCATCAGTGAGTCCTCCCAAGAGACCCAGTACTTC. Protein: CAISESSQETQYF. The chain is built from TRBV10-3 and TRBJ2-5, with D hard to call. Germline V gene data show CDR1 as ENHRY and CDR2 as SYGVKD. V lost 0 bases and J lost 1, with 3 bases in between. CDR3 length: 13 amino acids.

The chain combines TRBV2 with TRBJ2-1; TRBD2 is a possible D gene (7 bases). The germline V and J ends were trimmed by 6 bases and 7 bases, with 28 bases remaining between them. From germline, CDR1 is SNHLY and CDR2 FYNNEI. The CDR3 runs to 18 residues. The CDR3 sequence: CASRSRVGGGRRDNEQFF. The CDR3, as DNA: TGTGCCAGCAGGTCGCGAGTAGGGGGGGGCAGACGAGATAATGAGCAGTTCTTC. Using reference TRBV2 and TRBJ2-1 for the parts outside the CDR3, the full variable domain is EPEVTQTPSHQVTQMGQEVILRCVPISNHLYFYWYRQILGQKVEFLVSFYNNEISEKSEIFDDQFSVERPDGSNFTLKIRSTKLEDSAMYFCASRSRVGGGRRDNEQFFGPGTRLTVL.

The chain carries TRBV5-6 and TRBJ1-4; possibly TRBD1 for D (6 bases). The germline CDR1 and CDR2 sequences are SGHDT and YYEEEE. The CDR3 consists of 15 residues. V lost 3 bases to trimming and J lost 7 bases, with 16 bases between them. The CDR3 region has the DNA TGTGCCAGCAGCTCCCTTCGGGGGGCGGGTGAAAAACTGTTTTTT. Residues: CASSSLRGAGEKLFF.

The chain links TRBV6-4 to TRBJ1-5, with 10 bases identical to TRBD1. The trim removed 4 bases at V and 1 base at J, leaving 7 bases unmatched. Germline CDR1 and CDR2: MRHNA and SNTAGT. The CDR3 covers 17 residues. This chain's CDR3 is CASSGRDRGASNQPQHF. DNA of the CDR3: TGTGCCAGCAGTGGCCGGGACAGGGGTGCGAGCAATCAGCCCCAGCATTTT.

The chain is built from TRBV11-2 and TRBJ1-5, with 8 bases matching TRBD1. The CDR3 runs to 15 residues. CDR1 and CDR2 (germline): SGHAT, FQNNGV. With V trimmed by 6 bases and J by 2 bases, 6 bases remained unmatched. The CDR3 DNA reads as TGTGCCAGCAGTCCAGGGGGCGTTGGCAATCAGCCCCAGCATTTT. Residues: CASSPGGVGNQPQHF.

The rearrangement uses TRBV20-1 and TRBJ1-4; D is unclear. V was shortened by 6 bases and J by 3 bases, with 11 bases between the two germline ends. The CDR3 runs 13 residues. CDR1 DFQATT and CDR2 SNEGSKA come from the germline V gene (reference sequence). CDR3 sequence (DNA): TGCAGTGCGCCAGGCCTGCCTAATGAAAAACTGTTTTTT. Translated: CSAPGLPNEKLFF.

The V and J genes are TRBV19 and TRBJ2-2; D is unresolved. V dropped 1 base and J dropped 8 bases, with 8 bases sitting between them. The CDR3 is 13 amino acids. Germline CDR1 is LNHDA and CDR2 is SQIVND (reference sequence). Here the CDR3 DNA reads TGTGCCAGTAGTATAGTGGCCGCGGGGGAGCTGTTTTTT. This sequence encodes CASSIVAAGELFF.